The entry below describes one T cell receptor beta chain. This sample stems from a study of blood T cells in healthy people across ages. Across the whole study: The template switching approach captured approximately one barcoded beta molecule for every two T cells.

This CDR3 is built from 15 residues. Looked up from germline, CDR1 is SGHDT and CDR2 is YYEEEE. Germline trimming cut 0 bases from V and 5 bases from J; bases unmatched to any gene: 5. It was with a sample-barcoded 5' primer and a J-beta primer mix that a second PCR of roughly 6 to 12 cycles was run. Via MiXCR, TCRdb re-called the 5' RACE reads, giving one row per CDR3 protein. The sample lists fewer than 600,000 distinct CDR3 sequences; about 29% were seen once. These same data were also listed under a study on T cells of mothers and their children.

J is TRBJ2-5 and V is TRBV5-6, with 9 nucleotides matching TRBD2. This sequence was found in a boy aged 2 to 9 in good health. Input material: blood. CDR3 bases: TGTGCCAGCAGCTTGGACGGGACTAGCCGGGAGACCCAGTACTTC. Translation gives CASSLDGTSRETQYF.